Listed below are T cell receptor beta chains from one sample, sequenced in a study of cytomegalovirus exposure and HLA in healthy donors. Only in-frame clones appear in the TCRdb table, and some are missing; sequencing was by immunoSEQ multiplex PCR. The sample holds approximately 300,000 clones; just over 85% are singletons and the top ten take 0.75% to 0.85%. The source material was PBMCs. The receptors here all came from a woman younger than 35 in good health and CMV-seronegative. The CDR3 runs from the conserved cysteine through the conserved F or W. Each record gives: D gene, clone size, J gene, V gene, CDR3 protein, CDR3 DNA. The D gene is left open where the match is weak. Clone size appears in some rows only: once, few, many, or a class for an expanded clone.

TRBD1,many,TRBJ2-7,TRBV28,CASDRGTGWGSQYF,TGTGCCAGCGATCGGGGGACAGGTTGGGGGTCCCAGTACTTC
-,-,TRBJ1-2,TRBV6-1,CASSPYVGEGYTF,TGTGCCAGCAGCCCGTATGTTGGGGAGGGCTACACCTTC
TRBD1,-,TRBJ2-7,TRBV20-1,CSAATGATQYF,TGCAGTGCGGCTACAGGGGCGACGCAGTACTTC
-,-,TRBJ1-1,TRBV6-5,CSIRGSMNTEAFF,TGTTCCATCCGGGGAAGTATGAACACTGAAGCTTTCTTT
TRBD2,-,TRBJ2-7,TRBV7-9,CASSLDSYASGNYEQYF,TGTGCCAGCAGCTTAGATTCGTATGCTAGCGGGAACTACGAGCAGTACTTC
TRBD2,-,TRBJ2-7,TRBV7-9,CASSSGTSGYEQYF,TGTGCCAGCAGCTCTGGGACTAGCGGCTACGAGCAGTACTTC
TRBD2,-,TRBJ2-1,TRBV29-1,CSVLRLAGVNEQFF,TGCAGCGTGCTAAGACTAGCGGGAGTCAATGAGCAGTTCTTC
-,-,TRBJ2-3,TRBV9,CASSPSEDTQYF,TGTGCCAGCAGCCCTTCCGAGGATACGCAGTATTTT
-,-,TRBJ2-3,TRBV27,CASSLRRQVGTDTQYF,TGTGCCAGCAGTCTCCGGCGACAAGTGGGCACAGATACGCAGTATTTT
TRBD2,-,TRBJ2-1,TRBV27,CASSLLAGVYNEQFF,TGTGCCAGCAGTTTATTAGCGGGGGTTTACAATGAGCAGTTCTTC
-,-,TRBJ1-2,TRBV5-4,CASSLMKGDYGYTF,TGTGCCAGCAGCTTGATGAAGGGGGACTATGGCTACACCTTC
TRBD2,-,TRBJ2-7,TRBV11-2,CASSLGRTSGIEQYF,TGTGCCAGCAGCTTAGGTAGGACTAGCGGGATCGAGCAGTACTTC
-,-,TRBJ2-4,TRBV11-3,CASSLDRNIQYF,TGTGCCAGCAGCTTAGATCGGAACATTCAGTACTTC
-,-,TRBJ2-7,TRBV6-5,CASRYAGPYEQYF,TGTGCCAGCAGGTACGCGGGACCCTACGAGCAGTACTTC
TRBD1,-,TRBJ2-7,TRBV28,CASSWGDRVVEQYF,TGTGCCAGCAGTTGGGGGGACAGGGTGGTCGAGCAGTACTTC
TRBD2,once,TRBJ2-7,TRBV18,CASSLTTGTSGYEQYF,TGTGCCAGCTCACTAACGACCGGGACTAGCGGGTACGAGCAGTACTTC
TRBD2,-,TRBJ2-1,TRBV5-1,CASSLEAREAYNEQFF,TGCGCCAGCAGCTTGGAGGCGCGGGAGGCCTACAATGAGCAGTTCTTC
-,-,TRBJ1-5,TRBV18,CASSPGLSNQPQHF,TGTGCCAGCTCACCAGGGCTGAGCAATCAGCCCCAGCATTTT
TRBD1,-,TRBJ2-7,TRBV27,CASSFGGQGLSEQYF,TGTGCCAGCAGTTTTGGTGGACAGGGTCTGAGCGAGCAGTACTTC
-,once,TRBJ2-7,TRBV6-5,CASNEDYPSYEQYF,TGTGCCAGCAACGAAGACTACCCTTCCTACGAGCAGTACTTC
TRBD2,-,TRBJ2-1,TRBV7-3,CASSTLAGGPNEQFF,TGTGCCAGCAGCACACTAGCGGGAGGCCCCAATGAGCAGTTCTTC
TRBD2,-,TRBJ2-3,TRBV4-3,CASSQQPLAGFTDTQYF,TGCGCCAGCAGCCAACAACCCCTAGCGGGATTCACAGATACGCAGTATTTT
-,-,TRBJ1-1,TRBV29-1,CSVPAPQASYTEAFF,TGCAGCGTTCCCGCCCCACAGGCGTCCTATACTGAAGCTTTCTTT
TRBD2,-,TRBJ2-7,TRBV19,CASSISSGRFSYEQYF,TGTGCCAGTAGTATCTCTAGCGGGAGGTTCTCCTACGAGCAGTACTTC
-,-,TRBJ2-7,TRBV7-2,CASSPGGRGHKGQYF,TGTGCCAGCAGCCCCGGGGGGCGGGGGCATAAAGGGCAGTACTTC
-,-,TRBJ2-2,TRBV6-5,CASSYGGALGTGELFF,TGTGCCAGCAGTTACGGTGGAGCGCTCGGGACCGGGGAGCTGTTTTTT
-,-,TRBJ1-4,TRBV6-6,CASSYSAGDNEKLFF,TGTGCCAGCAGTTACTCGGCAGGGGATAATGAAAAACTGTTTTTT
-,few,TRBJ2-3,TRBV5-4,CASSIRGYTQYF,TGTGCCAGCAGCATCAGGGGATATACGCAGTATTTT
-,-,TRBJ1-2,TRBV4-3,CASSQDFTGNGYTF,TGCGCCAGCAGCCAAGATTTTACAGGGAATGGCTACACCTTC
TRBD1,-,TRBJ1-2,TRBV7-7,CASSLALSLRTGFYGYTF,TGTGCCAGCAGCTTAGCGCTAAGCCTTAGGACAGGGTTCTATGGCTACACCTTC
-,-,TRBJ1-2,TRBV29-1,CSVEVGAAPYGYTF,TGCAGCGTTGAAGTAGGGGCGGCCCCCTATGGCTACACCTTC
-,-,TRBJ1-2,TRBV28,CASSLSPNYGYTF,TGTGCCAGCAGTTTATCTCCTAACTATGGCTACACCTTC
-,-,TRBJ2-7,TRBV7-9,CASSAPAGLNYEQYF,TGTGCCAGCAGCGCCCCAGCCGGACTAAACTACGAGCAGTACTTC
TRBD2,-,TRBJ2-1,TRBV13,CASSPRLASSYNEQFF,TGTGCCAGCAGCCCCCGACTAGCAAGCTCCTACAATGAGCAGTTCTTC
-,-,TRBJ1-5,TRBV27,CASRSQVNNQPQHF,TGTGCCAGCAGGAGTCAGGTGAACAATCAGCCCCAGCATTTT
TRBD1,once,TRBJ2-7,TRBV11-2,CASSLDTGGNEQYF,TGTGCCAGCAGTTTGGATACAGGGGGCAACGAGCAGTACTTC
TRBD1,-,TRBJ2-7,TRBV27,CASSGPGQGPFLDEQYF,TGTGCCAGCAGTGGCCCGGGACAGGGGCCTTTCTTGGACGAGCAGTACTTC
-,few,TRBJ1-2,TRBV6-4,CASRPTVSSNYGYTF,TGTGCCAGCAGGCCGACAGTGAGCAGTAACTATGGCTACACCTTC
TRBD2,-,TRBJ2-1,TRBV29-1,CSVEGPLAGGVLAYNEQFF,TGCAGCGTTGAGGGCCCTCTAGCGGGAGGCGTCCTTGCCTACAATGAGCAGTTCTTC
TRBD2,-,TRBJ2-3,TRBV28,CAGQGLATDTQYF,TGTGCCGGCCAGGGACTAGCTACGGATACGCAGTATTTT
TRBD1,-,TRBJ1-2,TRBV4-1,CASSQPPGSGQGNYGYTF,TGCGCCAGCAGCCAGCCCCCGGGTAGTGGACAGGGGAACTATGGCTACACCTTC
-,-,TRBJ1-2,TRBV5-1,CASSRGDYGYTF,TGCGCCAGCAGTCGGGGTGACTATGGCTACACCTTC
-,-,TRBJ1-1,TRBV7-6,CASSPSGQMNTEAFF,TGTGCCAGCAGCCCCTCTGGACAGATGAACACTGAAGCTTTCTTT
-,-,TRBJ2-3,TRBV11-3,CASSLVLGDTQYF,TGTGCCAGCAGCTTAGTACTAGGGGATACGCAGTATTTT
TRBD2,-,TRBJ2-7,TRBV28,CASSPGLVSNEQYF,TGTGCCAGCAGTCCGGGACTAGTTTCCAACGAGCAGTACTTC
-,-,TRBJ1-5,TRBV10-3,CAISESGANQPQHF,TGTGCCATCAGTGAGTCAGGGGCCAATCAGCCCCAGCATTTT
-,few,TRBJ1-2,TRBV28,CASNLSGNYGYTF,TGTGCCAGCAACTTATCAGGGAACTATGGCTACACCTTC
TRBD1,-,TRBJ2-5,TRBV28,CASSLGPDRAKTQYF,TGTGCCAGCAGTTTAGGCCCCGACAGGGCGAAGACCCAGTACTTC
-,once,TRBJ1-5,TRBV5-1,CASSLSGEMFQPQHF,TGCGCCAGCAGCTTGTCCGGGGAGATGTTTCAGCCCCAGCATTTT
-,-,TRBJ2-1,TRBV27,CASSLSWQVEQFF,TGTGCCAGCAGTTTATCGTGGCAGGTTGAGCAGTTCTTC
-,-,TRBJ1-4,TRBV15,CATSGKGFYEKLFF,TGTGCCACCAGCGGGAAGGGGTTCTATGAAAAACTGTTTTTT
-,-,TRBJ2-7,TRBV14,CASSQQGLWDSAYEQYF,TGTGCCAGCAGCCAGCAGGGTCTCTGGGACTCCGCCTACGAGCAGTACTTC
-,once,TRBJ1-2,TRBV9,CASSPQGYGYTF,TGTGCCAGCAGCCCGCAGGGGTATGGCTACACCTTC
TRBD1,-,TRBJ2-7,TRBV4-3,CASSQGYRGTEQYF,TGCGCCAGCAGCCAGGGTTACAGGGGAACGGAGCAGTACTTC
-,-,TRBJ2-7,TRBV6-6,CASSSQGDEQYF,TGTGCCAGCAGTTCACAGGGTGACGAGCAGTACTTC
-,-,TRBJ2-7,TRBV20-1,CSAQDLGEQYF,TGCAGTGCACAGGATCTGGGGGAGCAGTACTTC
-,-,TRBJ1-2,TRBV4-2,CASSQEAGLDGYTF,TGTGCCAGCAGCCAAGAGGCGGGTTTGGATGGCTACACCTTC